Described below is a single TCR beta chain sequence and its context. The antigen remains unidentified. This specimen belongs to a study of cytotoxic CD8 clonotypes in ibrutinib-treated CLL. Notes on the study in general: Clonality was higher at baseline than in age-matched healthy donors and tracked circulating CD8+ T-cell counts. Clonality increased with ibrutinib response but returned toward baseline at progression. Public clonotypes proved infrequent, and on treatment they shrank or remained steady.

The method was immunoSEQ multiplex PCR; TCRdb's version includes in-frame clones alone and lacks a portion of them. Among just over 200,000 clones listed, approximately 70% were seen once. CDR3 length: 13 residues. Germline CDR1 SNHLY, CDR2 FYNNEI. This TCR came from a human donor with chronic lymphocytic leukemia. V and J are TRBV2 and TRBJ1-1; tentatively, D is TRBD1 (5 bases). The material was PBMCs, obtained after 12 months of ibrutinib treatment. Here the CDR3 DNA reads TGTGCAGACGGGGCAGAAATGAACACTGAAGCTTTCTTT. Encoded protein: CADGAEMNTEAFF.